This paragraph reports one TCR beta chain. Its specificity is unknown. The entry originates in a study of CD4 T cells in relation to SARS-CoV-2 and coronaviruses. For the study at large: No peptide or an HIV-1 Nef peptide pool served as negative control.

This table comes from immunoSEQ multiplex PCR, and its TCRdb copy is limited to in-frame clones, with some not included. This table has under 20,000 clones, 60% to 80% appearing once. Between the trimmed V and J ends, which lost 0 bases and 5 bases, there was a span of 5 bases. The CDR3 consists of 12 residues. Germline CDR1 reads SGHNT; CDR2 reads YYREEE (reference sequence). The unexposed donors gave CD4+ T cells in 2011-2018, prior to COVID-19. The cells were cultured for over eight days before CD4+ T cells were isolated. This sequence originates from a human donor in good health. The sequencing sample was made of CD4+ T cells from PBMCs, cultured in vitro. The J gene is TRBJ1-1, the V gene TRBV5-4; D ambiguous. The CDR3 sequence is CASSLDWTEAFF. In DNA, the CDR3 is TGTGCCAGCAGCTTGGACTGGACTGAAGCTTTCTTT.